The rows below give T cell receptor beta chains drawn from one sample of a study of response to subunit inactivated influenza vaccine. From the RT-PCR reads, TCRdb called clonotypes with MiXCR, one entry per CDR3 protein. The sample has hundreds of thousands of distinct CDR3 sequences, roughly 10% seen once. This specimen consisted of PBMCs from blood, obtained on the day of vaccination. The receptors come from a man between 45 and 60 years old who received an inactivated influenza vaccine. CDR3s include the opening cysteine and the closing phenylalanine or tryptophan. A D gene is named only where the DNA matches it firmly. Clone sizes are given selectively: once, few, many, or a class where the clone is expanded.

j_call	clone_size	d_call	v_call	cdr3_aa	cdr3_nt
TRBJ2-7	-	-	TRBV4-1	CASSQAILRGEQYF	TGCGCCAGCAGCCAAGCTATACTACGTGGGGAGCAGTACTTC
TRBJ1-2	few	-	TRBV4-1	CASSRMTEANYGYTF	TGCGCCAGCAGCCGGATGACGGAAGCTAACTATGGCTACACCTTC
TRBJ2-5	few	-	TRBV5-1	CASSFLPGETQYF	TGCGCCAGCAGCTTCCTACCTGGAGAGACCCAGTACTTC
TRBJ2-1	-	-	TRBV6-2/TRBV6-3	CASSYIRGTGYNEQFF	TGTGCCAGCAGTTACATCCGGGGCACTGGTTACAATGAGCAGTTCTTC
TRBJ2-7	few	-	TRBV28	CASSLSYFSSYEQYF	TGTGCCAGCAGTTTATCCTACTTCAGCTCCTACGAGCAGTACTTC
TRBJ1-4	few	-	TRBV4-2	CASSQDSTNEKLFF	TGTGCCAGCAGCCAAGACAGTACTAATGAAAAACTGTTTTTT
TRBJ2-1	few	-	TRBV7-9	CASSLVRLDNEQFF	TGTGCCAGCAGCTTAGTTCGTCTGGACAATGAGCAGTTCTTC
TRBJ2-4	-	-	TRBV20-1	CSARRQALAKNIQYF	TGCAGTGCTAGGAGACAGGCACTAGCCAAAAACATTCAGTACTTC
TRBJ2-7	-	TRBD1	TRBV29-1	CSNPGQEPYEQYF	TGCAGCAACCCGGGACAGGAGCCCTACGAGCAGTACTTC
TRBJ2-1	few	TRBD1	TRBV19	CASNRGLLDNEQFF	TGTGCCAGTAACAGGGGGCTCTTGGACAATGAGCAGTTCTTC
TRBJ2-7	-	-	TRBV6-1	CASSEYGSSSYEQYF	TGTGCCAGCAGTGAATACGGTTCGAGCTCCTACGAGCAGTACTTC
TRBJ1-3	many	-	TRBV2	CASRPRGGQSSSGNTIYF	TGTGCCAGCAGGCCCCGAGGCGGACAATCGTCCTCTGGAAACACCATATATTTT
TRBJ2-5	many	TRBD1	TRBV5-1	CASSPGQGGRETQYF	TGCGCCAGCAGCCCTGGACAGGGAGGCAGAGAGACCCAGTACTTC
TRBJ2-5	many	-	TRBV12-3/TRBV12-4	CASSFGETQYF	TGTGCCAGCAGTTTTGGAGAGACCCAGTACTTC
TRBJ1-5	-	-	TRBV20-1	CSAVSLGSGQPQHF	TGCAGTGCCGTGAGCCTGGGAAGCGGGCAGCCCCAGCATTTT
TRBJ2-2	-	TRBD2	TRBV10-3	CAIRASGTSNTGELFF	TGTGCCATCAGAGCCAGCGGGACTTCGAACACCGGGGAGCTGTTTTTT
TRBJ2-6	few	-	TRBV4-2	CASSQDWGGDYSGANVLTF	TGTGCCAGCAGCCAAGATTGGGGGGGCGACTACTCTGGGGCCAACGTCCTGACTTTC
TRBJ1-1	-	TRBD1	TRBV28	CASMKQGLNTEAFF	TGTGCCAGTATGAAACAGGGGTTGAACACTGAAGCTTTCTTT
TRBJ2-3	many	-	TRBV29-1	CSVDQGYTDTQYF	TGCAGCGTTGACCAGGGGTATACAGATACGCAGTATTTT
TRBJ2-5	-	TRBD2	TRBV2	CASSSGSETQYF	TGTGCCAGCTCTAGCGGGAGTGAGACCCAGTACTTC
TRBJ2-1	few	TRBD2	TRBV20-1	CSARNIAGGSYNEQFF	TGCAGTGCTAGAAATATAGCGGGAGGGTCCTACAATGAGCAGTTCTTC
TRBJ2-5	few	TRBD1	TRBV5-1	CASSLQTGKETQYF	TGCGCCAGCAGCTTGCAGACAGGGAAAGAGACCCAGTACTTC
TRBJ2-7	-	TRBD1	TRBV28	CASISGTGWTVEQYF	TGTGCCAGCATCTCCGGGACAGGATGGACCGTCGAGCAGTACTTC
TRBJ1-3	many	-	TRBV6-2/TRBV6-3	CACRQPSSGNTIYF	TGTGCCTGCCGACAGCCGAGCTCTGGAAACACCATATATTTT
TRBJ2-7	-	TRBD2	TRBV7-2	CASSLYGGLAYEQYF	TGTGCCAGCAGCTTATATGGGGGACTAGCGTACGAGCAGTACTTC
TRBJ2-3	few	-	TRBV7-2	CASSLALRGDTQYF	TGTGCCAGCAGCTTAGCGCTAAGGGGAGATACGCAGTATTTT
TRBJ1-5	-	-	TRBV27	CASSLSTVGQPQHF	TGTGCCAGCAGTTTATCGACCGTTGGTCAGCCCCAGCATTTT
TRBJ2-7	many	TRBD1	TRBV7-9	CASSQGTGPYEQYF	TGTGCCAGCAGCCAGGGGACAGGCCCCTACGAGCAGTACTTC
TRBJ2-7	few	TRBD2	TRBV7-9	CASSLQGGRYEQYF	TGTGCCAGCAGCCTCCAGGGAGGGCGGTACGAGCAGTACTTC
TRBJ2-1	few	TRBD1	TRBV2	CASSQGTVNEQFF	TGTGCCAGCAGCCAAGGGACAGTCAATGAGCAGTTCTTC
TRBJ2-7	few	-	TRBV9	CASSVEGSRADEQYF	TGTGCCAGCAGCGTAGAAGGGTCCAGGGCTGACGAGCAGTACTTC
TRBJ2-5	few	-	TRBV6-2/TRBV6-3	CASSYSDSQETQYF	TGTGCCAGCAGTTACTCTGACAGCCAAGAGACCCAGTACTTC
TRBJ1-1	-	-	TRBV2	CASIPDRLNTEAFF	TGTGCCAGCATTCCGGACAGACTAAACACTGAAGCTTTCTTT
TRBJ1-2	few	-	TRBV29-1	CSVEEGRDGYTF	TGCAGCGTTGAAGAGGGCAGGGACGGCTACACCTTC
TRBJ2-1	few	TRBD1	TRBV12-3/TRBV12-4	CASSPGEGQGYNEQFF	TGTGCCAGCAGTCCCGGTGAGGGACAGGGATACAATGAGCAGTTCTTC
TRBJ2-7	-	TRBD2	TRBV10-2	CASKWTSGGRFTYEQYF	TGCGCCAGCAAGTGGACTAGCGGGGGAAGATTTACCTACGAGCAGTACTTC
TRBJ2-7	-	-	TRBV5-1	CASTPLLTAGPNEQYF	TGCGCCAGCACCCCTCTCCTAACCGCAGGGCCTAACGAGCAGTACTTC
TRBJ1-1	-	-	TRBV6-2/TRBV6-3	CASTYLTLNTEAFF	TGTGCCAGCACTTATCTTACACTGAACACTGAAGCTTTCTTT
TRBJ2-7	few	-	TRBV7-2	CASSFFPGRSSYEQYF	TGTGCCAGCAGCTTTTTTCCAGGACGGAGCTCCTACGAGCAGTACTTC
TRBJ2-7	few	TRBD1	TRBV20-1	CSAPRTGKYEQYF	TGCAGTGCGCCTCGGACAGGGAAGTACGAGCAGTACTTC
TRBJ1-2	-	-	TRBV2	CASSRVDGYTF	TGTGCCAGCAGTAGGGTTGATGGCTACACCTTC
TRBJ1-1	-	-	TRBV29-1	CSVEDPTGIRAFF	TGCAGCGTTGAAGACCCTACAGGGATTCGAGCTTTCTTT
TRBJ2-2	few	-	TRBV7-8	CASSLAWSGELFF	TGTGCCAGCAGCTTAGCTTGGTCCGGGGAGCTGTTTTTT
TRBJ1-6	few	-	TRBV28	CASSTYRDSNSPLHF	TGTGCCAGCAGTACCTACAGAGATAGTAATTCACCCCTCCACTTT
TRBJ1-2	many	TRBD1	TRBV6-1	CASNDRATNYGYTF	TGTGCCAGCAACGACAGGGCGACTAACTATGGCTACACCTTC
TRBJ2-3	-	-	TRBV6-2/TRBV6-3	CASSYKAGINTDTQYF	TGTGCCAGCAGTTACAAGGCGGGGATAAACACAGATACGCAGTATTTT
TRBJ2-3	few	TRBD2	TRBV9	CASSVEPRLAVDTQYF	TGTGCCAGCAGCGTAGAACCCCGACTAGCTGTGGATACGCAGTATTTT
TRBJ2-1	few	TRBD1	TRBV5-1	CASSRTGGDEQFF	TGCGCCAGCAGCAGAACAGGGGGTGATGAGCAGTTCTTC
TRBJ2-7	-	-	TRBV12-3/TRBV12-4	CASSTTLAGYEQYF	TGTGCCAGCAGTACTACCCTCGCAGGCTACGAGCAGTACTTC
TRBJ1-1	few	TRBD1	TRBV14	CASSRIRDRDTEAFF	TGTGCCAGCAGCCGGATCCGGGACAGGGACACTGAAGCTTTCTTT
TRBJ1-1	-	TRBD1	TRBV28	CASTRQGLAFF	TGTGCCAGCACCCGACAGGGATTAGCTTTCTTT
TRBJ1-6	-	-	TRBV25-1	CASSSGQASPLHF	TGTGCCAGCAGTTCTGGGCAGGCATCACCCCTCCACTTT
TRBJ2-7	many	-	TRBV6-2/TRBV6-3	CASSYYVGERIEQYF	TGTGCCAGCAGTTACTACGTAGGGGAGAGGATCGAGCAGTACTTC
TRBJ2-1	-	TRBD1	TRBV5-1	CASRAGQGGNEQFF	TGCGCCAGCAGGGCGGGACAGGGGGGCAATGAGCAGTTCTTC
TRBJ2-7	-	-	TRBV23-1	CASSHHRVLLWISYEQYF	TGCGCCAGCAGTCACCACAGGGTTTTGCTATGGATCTCCTACGAGCAGTACTTC
TRBJ2-2	few	-	TRBV5-6	CASSPPRGGGELFF	TGTGCCAGCAGTCCTCCCAGGGGCGGCGGGGAGCTGTTTTTT
TRBJ1-3	few	-	TRBV7-9	CASRSGPSSGNTIYF	TGTGCCAGCAGGTCGGGACCCAGCTCTGGAAACACCATATATTTT
TRBJ2-1	few	-	TRBV9	CASSAVGTGVNEQFF	TGTGCCAGCAGCGCAGTTGGGACCGGTGTCAATGAGCAGTTCTTC
TRBJ2-7	many	TRBD1	TRBV7-2	CASSPGPGQETYEQYF	TGTGCCAGCAGCCCTGGGCCGGGACAGGAGACCTACGAGCAGTACTTC
TRBJ2-3	few	-	TRBV30	CAWTAGGGTDTQYF	TGTGCCTGGACCGCCGGGGGAGGCACAGATACGCAGTATTTT